The clone carrying this TCR beta chain was counted once. Germline assignment: CDR1 SGHTA and CDR2 FQGTGA. The ends lost 5 bases at V and 10 bases at J; junction bases unmatched: 4. CDR3 length: 12 amino acids. Per the authors' pipeline: Reference gene primer amplification in the assay estimated nucleated cell counts. Produced via immunoSEQ multiplex PCR; TCRdb's table is partial and in-frame only. V and J calls and clone size follow that table, whereas D and trimming were derived from the DNA. Of hundreds of thousands of clones listed, more than 75% are singletons. This entry belongs to a study of blood T cell repertoires in COVID-19. Background on the study: Donors in Cohort 3 who had recovered were those with two negative PCRs, healthcare professional clearance, or resolution of their symptoms.

Participant age was about 18 to 95 years, and participants resided in about two dozen US areas. Clinical histories supplied by participants themselves formed the basis of cohort assignment. This chain joins TRBV7-3 and TRBJ2-1, with 8 bases aligning to TRBD1. This sequence originates from a woman aged 55-75 years in a cohort exposed to, infected with or recovered from COVID-19 (not recorded which). The sample consisted of PBMCs or T cells enriched from blood (not recorded which). The CDR3, as DNA: TGTGCCAGCAGCCCACAGGGGGTCGAGCAGTTCTTC. It yields the protein CASSPQGVEQFF.